This T cell receptor beta chain comes out of a study of OX40 agonist ivuxolimab in advanced cancers. Study information: Patients were treated with intravenous ivuxolimab, dosed at 0.01 to 10 mg/kg and infused every 2 weeks. Points from the study as a whole: At 0.1 to 3.0 mg/kg, clonal expansion of CD4+ and CD8+ blood T cells had occurred by week 6.

Some clones are missing from TCRdb's copy, which holds only in-frame ones; the method was immunoSEQ multiplex PCR. The data hold 45,000 to 55,000 clones, with 70% to 85% observed a single time. On this clone: What it binds is unknown.

This CDR3 has 14 amino acids. V was shortened by 10 bases and J by 3 bases, with 19 bases between the two germline ends. Germline V CDR1 and CDR2: MNHNS, SASEGT. The receptor comes from an adult with an advanced solid tumor such as melanoma, head and neck, liver or kidney cancer. The specimen comprised CD4+ or CD8+ T cells sorted from blood, sampled in a trial of the OX40 agonist ivuxolimab. The chain combines TRBV6-1 with TRBJ2-7; possible D gene TRBD2, 7 bases. The CDR3 here is CATHGMGGGYEQYF. Here the CDR3 DNA reads TGTGCCACCCACGGCATGGGAGGGGGCTACGAGCAGTACTTC.